The next 31 T cell receptor beta chains were all read from a single sample in a study of patients and donors after allogeneic stem cell transplantation (TCRdb year 2020). Libraries were prepared through RT-PCR. Sequencing used a NextSeq 550. The raw public reads went through TCRdb reprocessing: fastp at Q25, MiXCR clone calling, in-frame beta chains kept. All rows with the same CDR3 protein become a single entry with the most common DNA and genes. Recorded for this sample are approximately 38,000 distinct CDR3 sequences; 25% to 40% of them occurred a single time. Clones ranked in the top ten supply about three quarters of the sample. Sequencing used blood, either unsorted or a sorted T cell fraction (not recorded which). The receptors originated from a human donor who was either an allogeneic HSCT recipient or a stem cell or donor lymphocyte infusion donor (not recorded which). It is not recorded whose cells these are; they may come from a transplant donor.

The chain couples TRBV4-3 to TRBJ1-1; 9 bases agree with TRBD1. Per germline, CDR1 LGHNA and CDR2 YSLEER. V shed 3 bases and J 6 bases; nucleotides not matched to a gene: 8. There are 15 residues in the CDR3. CDR3: CASSQFRDREAEAFF. Written as DNA, the CDR3 is TGCGCCAGCAGCCAGTTCCGGGACAGGGAGGCTGAAGCTTTCTTT.

This clonotype was counted between two and nine times. The chain employs TRBV25-1 and TRBJ1-5; 8 bases fit TRBD1. Looked up from germline, CDR1 is MGHDK and CDR2 is SYGVNS. The CDR3 runs to 16 residues. The J segment lost 6 bases and the V segment lost 6 bases, leaving 13 bases of the junction unmatched. CDR3 loop: CASSQAGTGGGQPQHF. The CDR3 coding sequence is TGTGCCAGCAGCCAAGCCGGGACAGGTGGTGGTCAGCCCCAGCATTTT.

There are a few counts of this clonotype. V and J are TRBV7-9 and TRBJ2-7, with D unresolved. The CDR3 is 13 residues long. CDR1 and CDR2 (germline): SEHNR, FQNEAQ (reference sequence). Trimming shortened V by 11 bases and J by 3 bases, and 17 bases separated the two germline ends. CDR3 nucleotide sequence: TGTGCCGGAGAGCCGTACCTTAACTACGAGCAGTACTTC. It codes for CAGEPYLNYEQYF.

The chain recombines TRBV5-5 with TRBJ1-3, with 7 bases identical to TRBD1. J lost 1 base, V lost 4 bases, and 11 bases had no gene match. The germline V gene encodes CDR1 SGHKS and CDR2 YYEKEE (reference sequence). The CDR3 runs 17 residues. The CDR3 coding sequence is TGTGCCAGCAGCGCTGACAGGGCCCCTTTTTCTGGAAACACCATATATTTT. Encoded protein: CASSADRAPFSGNTIYF.

This clonotype turned up a few times. The chain combines TRBV5-1 with TRBJ1-2; D possibly corresponds to TRBD1 (5 bases). The V end was cut by 4 bases, the J end by 2 bases, with 15 bases between. The germline CDR1 and CDR2 sequences are SGHRS and YFSETQ. CDR3 size: 15 residues. The CDR3 nucleotides are TGCGCCAGCAGCAGAGACAGCGGCGAGAACTATGGCTACACCTTC. Protein: CASSRDSGENYGYTF.

The chain is built from TRBV12-5 and TRBJ2-1; TRBD1 aligns across 7 bases. The germline V gene encodes CDR1 LGHNT and CDR2 FRNRAP. The CDR3 contains 15 residues. The J segment lost 5 bases and the V segment lost 5 bases, leaving 9 bases of the junction unmatched. This chain's CDR3 is CASGTRQGLDNEQFF. The DNA of the CDR3 is TGTGCTAGTGGTACACGACAGGGTCTTGACAATGAGCAGTTCTTC.

The chain carries TRBV10-3 and TRBJ2-1; D remains ambiguous. Germline values: CDR1 ENHRY, CDR2 SYGVKD. Trimming left V 2 bases short and J 8 bases short, with 13 bases between. CDR3 length: 14 amino acids. The CDR3 loop reads CAISEGILFHEQFF. CDR3 DNA: TGTGCCATCAGTGAGGGGATATTATTCCATGAGCAGTTCTTC.

This clonotype showed up just a few times. The chain has TRBV10-3 and TRBJ2-1; D is unclear. The CDR3 contains 13 residues. V was pared by 6 bases and J by 0 bases, with 6 bases between. CDR1 ENHRY and CDR2 SYGVKD come from the germline V gene. Here the CDR3 reads CAIRPSSYNEQFF. In nucleotides, the CDR3 is TGTGCCATCAGACCGAGCTCCTACAATGAGCAGTTCTTC.

The chain links TRBV20-1 to TRBJ2-1; D possibly corresponds to TRBD2 (5 bases). This CDR3 contains 16 residues. Deletions cut 1 base from V and 0 bases from J, with 13 bases between. Germline values: CDR1 DFQATT, CDR2 SNEGSKA (reference sequence). The CDR3 sequence is CSARAVGLLSYNEQFF. In DNA form, the CDR3 reads TGCAGTGCTAGAGCCGTTGGACTGCTCTCCTACAATGAGCAGTTCTTC.

The rearrangement joins TRBV24-1 to TRBJ2-2; a possible D gene is TRBD1 (6 bases). Between the trimmed V and J ends, which lost 6 bases and 5 bases, there was a span of 15 bases. This CDR3 comprises 15 residues. Germline assignment: CDR1 KGHDR and CDR2 SFDVKD. The CDR3 here is CATSYREGATGELFF. The CDR3 DNA reads TGTGCCACCAGTTACAGGGAAGGTGCTACCGGGGAGCTGTTTTTT.

The V call is TRBV9, the J call TRBJ2-5; tentatively, D is TRBD2 (5 bases). Germline V lookup: CDR1 SGDLS, CDR2 YYNGEE. The CDR3 length is 14 residues. The V end was cut by 0 bases, the J end by 4 bases, with 10 bases between. DNA of the CDR3: TGTGCCAGCAGCGTAGGTCGGAGCGGAGAGACCCAGTACTTC. Its translation: CASSVGRSGETQYF.

This clonotype came up many times. The chain recombines TRBV5-1 with TRBJ2-4, with TRBD1 matching over 10 bases. The V and J ends lost 3 bases and 1 base, in that order; junction bases with no gene match: 4. CDR1 and CDR2 (germline): SGHRS, YFSETQ. CDR3 size: 16 residues. CDR3 sequence reads: CASSSWTGGAKNIQYF. The CDR3 nucleotides read TGCGCCAGCAGCTCCTGGACAGGGGGTGCCAAAAACATTCAGTACTTC.

V is TRBV27 and J is TRBJ1-5; D is unresolved. This CDR3 spans 15 amino acids. CDR1 is MNHEY, CDR2 SMNVEV, per germline (reference sequence). V was trimmed by 0 bases and J by 4 bases, leaving 10 bases between them. The CDR3 bases are TGTGCCAGCAGTTTATCGAAGGCGGGGAATCAGCCCCAGCATTTT. This encodes CASSLSKAGNQPQHF.

The chain recombines TRBV6-2 or TRBV6-3 with TRBJ2-7; D is perhaps TRBD1 or TRBD2 (6 bases each). CDR3 size: 16 residues. Per germline, CDR1 MNHEY and CDR2 SVGEGT. Between the trimmed V and J ends, which lost 5 bases and 4 bases, there was a span of 21 bases. The CDR3 protein is CASSAGHALRYYEQYF. CDR3 DNA sequence: TGTGCCAGCAGTGCGGGACACGCCTTAAGGTATTACGAGCAGTACTTC.

This clonotype has a count of ten or more. The gene calls are TRBV29-1 and TRBJ1-1; D gene ambiguous. Trimming left V 5 bases short and J 0 bases short, with 10 bases between. The CDR3 totals 13 residues. The germline CDR1 and CDR2 sequences are SQVTM and ANQGSEA. The CDR3 sequence is CSVKTLMNTEAFF. The CDR3, as DNA: TGCAGCGTTAAAACCTTGATGAACACTGAAGCTTTCTTT.

The V gene is TRBV6-5, the J gene TRBJ1-4; TRBD1 matches 8 bases. The CDR3 has 16 residues. The V segment lost 8 bases and the J segment 0 bases; nucleotides outside the gene matches: 8. Germline V CDR1 and CDR2: MNHEY, SVGAGI. CDR3 DNA sequence: TGTGCCAGCCGAGGACAGGGACGACCAACTAATGAAAAACTGTTTTTT. Amino acids: CASRGQGRPTNEKLFF.

At least ten counts were recorded for this clonotype. J is TRBJ2-2 and V is TRBV29-1; D not certain. V lost 5 bases to trimming and J lost 1 base, with 8 bases between them. This CDR3 contains 13 residues. CDR1 and CDR2 (germline): SQVTM, ANQGSEA. In DNA form, the CDR3 reads TGCAGCGTTATCGCGATGAACACCGGGGAGCTGTTTTTT. This sequence encodes CSVIAMNTGELFF.

This chain links TRBV4-2 with TRBJ1-2, with 8 bases lining up with TRBD1. V shed 0 bases and J 4 bases; nucleotides not matched to a gene: 7. Germline assignment: CDR1 LGHNA and CDR2 YNFKEQ. The CDR3 length is 16 residues. The CDR3 DNA reads as TGTGCCAGCAGCCAAGACGGGAACAGGGGGAGCTATGGCTACACCTTC. Protein product: CASSQDGNRGSYGYTF.

In its sample, this clonotype was seen many times. The genes are TRBV3-1 and TRBJ1-1; D is possibly TRBD1 (5 bases). The ends were cut back, 5 bases at V and 6 bases at J, with 7 bases in the middle. The CDR3 consists of 11 residues. Germline-derived CDR1 and CDR2 are LGHDT and YNNKEL (reference sequence). The CDR3 DNA is TGTGCCAGCAGCTTAGGGGCTGAAGCTTTCTTT. Translated, it gives CASSLGAEAFF.

The chain has TRBV6-2 or TRBV6-3 and TRBJ2-1; no clear D. This CDR3 is 13 amino acids long. CDR1 MNHEY and CDR2 SVGEGT come from the germline V gene. V lost 2 bases to trimming and J lost 4 bases, with 6 bases between them. The CDR3: CASSYPIYNEQFF. CDR3 bases: TGTGCCAGCAGTTACCCGATTTACAATGAGCAGTTCTTC.

The V gene is TRBV11-2, the J gene TRBJ2-7, with D possibly being TRBD1 (6 bases). V shed 4 bases and J shed 2 bases, with 12 bases lying between them. The germline V gene has CDR1 SGHAT and CDR2 FQNNGV. CDR3 length: 14 amino acids. As DNA, the CDR3 is TGTGCCAGCAGCTCCCTTCAGGGGACCTACGAGCAGTACTTC. Its protein product is CASSSLQGTYEQYF.

This clonotype was detected many times. This chain joins TRBV7-2 and TRBJ1-5; D remains unclear. V lost 1 base, J lost 7 bases, and 17 bases lay in between. This CDR3 region has 16 residues. From germline, CDR1 is SGHTA and CDR2 FQGNSA. The CDR3 reads CASSLGPGRRYQPQHF. The CDR3 nucleotides read TGTGCCAGCAGCTTAGGCCCGGGAAGGCGGTACCAGCCCCAGCATTTT.

This chain connects TRBV10-3 to TRBJ1-1, with unresolved D. CDR3 length: 16 amino acids. Looked up from germline, CDR1 is ENHRY and CDR2 is SYGVKD. V was pared by 0 bases and J by 10 bases, with 21 bases between. CDR3 amino acids: CAISESSLERAMGAFF. The CDR3 nucleotides read TGTGCCATCAGTGAGTCGAGTCTTGAGAGAGCCATGGGAGCTTTCTTT.

The V and J genes are TRBV5-1 and TRBJ1-3; TRBD1 matches 7 bases. CDR3 size: 16 residues. Germline V gives CDR1 SGHRS, CDR2 YFSETQ. J lost 0 bases, V lost 6 bases, and 9 bases had no gene match. Here the CDR3 DNA reads TGCGCCAGCACCGAATTCGGGACAGCCTCTGGAAACACCATATATTTT. Translated, it gives CASTEFGTASGNTIYF.

This clonotype has only a few counts. V is TRBV24-1 and J is TRBJ2-1; possibly TRBD2 for D (5 bases). The V end was cut by 4 bases, the J end by 6 bases, with 9 bases between. The CDR3 totals 13 residues. CDR1 is KGHDR and CDR2 is SFDVKD in the germline V gene. The CDR3 DNA reads TGTGCCACCAGTGAGGCAGCGGCCAATGAGCAGTTCTTC. This encodes CATSEAAANEQFF.

Note on this clonotype: A junction end diverges from the germline sequence, so it may reflect a read error. The gene calls are TRBV7-2 and TRBJ2-1, with a tentative D call TRBD2 (5 bases). Germline lookup yields CDR1 SGHTA and CDR2 FQGNSA. This CDR3 region has 14 residues. The CDR3 loop is CASSLRGSYNERFF. CDR3 nucleotides: TGTGCCAGCAGCCTACGGGGATCCTACAATGAGCGGTTCTTC.

This clonotype occurred many times. This chain joins TRBV28 and TRBJ1-1; D not resolved. This CDR3 contains 14 residues. Trimming took off 6 bases at V and 0 bases at J, with 11 bases between the two ends. Per the germline V gene, CDR1 is MDHEN and CDR2 is SYDVKM. The CDR3 sequence is CASREGGMNTEAFF. The CDR3, as DNA: TGTGCCAGCAGGGAGGGCGGAATGAACACTGAAGCTTTCTTT.

Ten or more counts support this clonotype. J is TRBJ1-2 and V is TRBV12-3 or TRBV12-4; D ambiguous. Trimming cost V 2 bases and J 8 bases, with 15 bases left between them. The CDR3 consists of 14 residues. CDR3 sequence: CASSLRLVVGGYTF. The CDR3 DNA reads as TGTGCCAGCAGTTTACGTCTAGTGGTGGGCGGCTACACCTTC.

This CDR3 is CASTQGYIQYF. Here the CDR3 DNA reads TGTGCCAGCACACAGGGTTACATTCAGTACTTC. V gene TRBV6-2 or TRBV6-3 combines with J gene TRBJ2-4, with a weak D call TRBD1 (6 bases). This CDR3 is built from 11 residues. V was pared by 7 bases and J by 8 bases, with 9 bases between. CDR1 and CDR2 (germline): MNHEY, SVGEGT.

This clonotype was detected a few times. The V call is TRBV10-3, the J call TRBJ2-2; D might be TRBD1 (5 bases). The CDR3 loop spans 17 amino acids. Trimming left V 10 bases short and J 0 bases short, with 21 bases between. Germline loops: CDR1 ENHRY, CDR2 SYGVKD. CDR3 in DNA: TGTGCCACACATCCTAGTTTTTGGACAACGAACACCGGGGAGCTGTTTTTT. Amino acid sequence: CATHPSFWTTNTGELFF.

This clonotype has just a few counts. V and J are TRBV20-1 and TRBJ1-5; 9 positions match TRBD1. V lost 5 bases and J lost 0; bases outside the gene matches: 5. CDR1 is DFQATT, CDR2 SNEGSKA, per germline (reference sequence). The CDR3 spans 15 residues. CDR3 in amino acids: CSAWTGAYSNQPQHF. CDR3 sequence (DNA): TGCAGTGCTTGGACAGGGGCTTATAGCAATCAGCCCCAGCATTTT.